The 15 T cell receptor beta chains given below trace back to one sample, sequenced in a study of cytomegalovirus exposure and HLA in healthy donors. PCR employed 60 Vbeta and 13 Jbeta primers. Only in-frame clones appear in the TCRdb table, and some are missing; sequencing was by immunoSEQ multiplex PCR. The sample consists of about 150,000 clones, 65% to 75% of them appearing once. The sequencing input was PBMCs. The receptors were sampled from a man aged 18 to 29 in good health and CMV-seronegative.

The chain couples TRBV15 to TRBJ1-5; a possible D gene is TRBD1 (6 bases). The CDR3 loop spans 15 amino acids. Trimming pared 6 bases from V and 2 bases from J, leaving 14 bases between. Germline CDR1 reads LNHNV; CDR2 reads YYDKDF (reference sequence). The chain's CDR3 is CATRGGGRGNQPQHF. CDR3 nucleotide sequence: TGTGCCACCAGAGGGGGTGGCAGAGGCAATCAGCCCCAGCATTTT. Supplemented by reference TRBV15 and TRBJ1-5, the full variable domain reads DAMVIQNPRYQVTQFGKPVTLSCSQTLNHNVMYWYQQKSSQAPKLLFHYYDKDFNNEADTPDNFQSRRPNTSFCFLDIRSPGLGDTAMYLCATRGGGRGNQPQHFGDGTRLSIL.

The chain recombines TRBV29-1 with TRBJ2-1, with D perhaps matching TRBD1 (5 bases). Germline V lookup: CDR1 SQVTM, CDR2 ANQGSEA. This CDR3 is built from 12 residues. V lost 5 bases to trimming and J lost 5 bases, with 10 bases between them. The CDR3 nucleotides read TGCAGCGTTCTACAGGTCCACAATGAGCAGTTCTTC. It encodes CSVLQVHNEQFF.

CDR3 DNA: TGTGCCAGCAGCTTAAACGCCAGGAGGGACGAGCAGTACTTC. It yields the protein CASSLNARRDEQYF. The J gene is TRBJ2-7, the V gene TRBV13; the D gene is possibly TRBD2 (6 bases). Trimming left V 2 bases short and J 5 bases short, with 13 bases between. Germline assignment: CDR1 PRHDT and CDR2 FYEKMQ (reference sequence). CDR3 length: 14 amino acids.

Comment on this clone: At one end the junction does not follow the germline gene, possibly because of a read error. The chain links TRBV7-7 to TRBJ2-7, with 7 bases that match TRBD1. CDR3 length equals 18 residues. Germline CDR1 reads SSHAT; CDR2 reads FNYEAQ (reference sequence). The chain's CDR3 is CASSPGTARGARSYEQYF. DNA for the CDR3: TGTGCTAGCAGCCCGGGGACAGCCCGTGGGGCGAGGAGCTACGAGCAGTACTTC.

The table lists this clone with a few counts. V is TRBV5-6 and J is TRBJ1-5; D call uncertain. The CDR3 length is 13 residues. Trimming cost V 3 bases and J 4 bases, with 8 bases left between them. The germline V gene has CDR1 SGHDT and CDR2 YYEEEE. CDR3 loop: CASSSSGNQPQHF. The CDR3 bases are TGTGCCAGCAGCTCCTCGGGGAATCAGCCCCAGCATTTT. The full variable domain, with the rest looked up from reference TRBV5-6 and TRBJ1-5, is DAGVTQSPTHLIKTRGQQVTLRCSPKSGHDTVSWYQQALGQGPQFIFQYYEEEERQRGNFPDRFSGHQFPNYSSELNVNALLLGDSALYLCASSSSGNQPQHFGDGTRLSIL.

CDR3 bases: TGTGCCAGCAGCTTGAGCCCAGGCTCCGGAGGGCAGTACGTC. Protein sequence: CASSLSPGSGGQYV. The chain couples TRBV5-4 to TRBJ2-7; D perhaps matches TRBD2 (5 bases). Germline lookup yields CDR1 SGHNT and CDR2 YYREEE (reference sequence). This CDR3 comprises 14 residues. The V end lost 1 base, the J end lost 9 bases, and 17 bases lay between the germline ends.

This clone is a singleton in its sample. V and J are TRBV6-5 and TRBJ1-2; D may be TRBD1 (5 bases). This CDR3 spans 14 amino acids. V shed 6 bases and J shed 4 bases, with 15 bases lying between them. The V gene's germline CDR1 is MNHEY and CDR2 SVGAGI. The CDR3 nucleotides read TGTGCCAGCAGCCCCCTGACAGTTGTCTATGGCTACACCTTC. This sequence encodes CASSPLTVVYGYTF.

This sequence joins TRBV5-1 and TRBJ1-3; the D is unclear. Per germline, CDR1 SGHRS and CDR2 YFSETQ. Trimming removed 0 bases from V and 0 bases from J, with 13 bases in between. The length of the CDR3 is 17 residues. This CDR3 is CASSLGGLSYSGNTIYF. CDR3 bases: TGCGCCAGCAGCTTGGGTGGACTTTCCTACTCTGGAAACACCATATATTTT.

The rearrangement joins TRBV11-3 to TRBJ2-2; possible D gene TRBD2, 5 bases. The CDR3 runs to 16 residues. V lost 1 base, J lost 3 bases, and 12 bases lay in between. CDR1 and CDR2 (germline): SGHNT, YENEEA. The CDR3 nucleotides read TGTGCCAGCAGCTTAGGCGGAGCCGGGGACACCGGGGAGCTGTTTTTT. Protein: CASSLGGAGDTGELFF.

Here the CDR3 reads CASSEDSLGETQYF. CDR3 bases: TGTGCCAGCAGTGAGGACTCCCTAGGGGAGACCCAGTACTTC. The chain links TRBV2 to TRBJ2-5, with a tentative D call TRBD2 (5 bases). The CDR3 is made up of 14 amino acids. V lost 3 bases and J 5 bases, leaving 13 bases between the germline ends. In germline, CDR1 is SNHLY, CDR2 FYNNEI. The full variable domain, its missing parts supplied by reference TRBV2 and TRBJ2-5, is EPEVTQTPSHQVTQMGQEVILRCVPISNHLYFYWYRQILGQKVEFLVSFYNNEISEKSEIFDDQFSVERPDGSNFTLKIRSTKLEDSAMYFCASSEDSLGETQYFGPGTRLLVL.

The chain is built from TRBV6-6 and TRBJ2-5; D is ambiguous. This CDR3 spans 12 amino acids. The germline gives CDR1 MNHNY, CDR2 SVGAGI (reference sequence). Here the CDR3 reads CAAGVGQETQYF. The CDR3 bases are TGTGCAGCAGGCGTAGGCCAAGAGACCCAGTACTTC.

There are a few counts of this clone. This chain connects TRBV6-5 to TRBJ1-4; no clear D gene. CDR3 length: 15 residues. V was clipped by 4 bases and J by 3 bases, with 12 bases between them. Germline CDR1 reads MNHEY; CDR2 reads SVGAGI. Written as DNA, the CDR3 is TGTGCCAGCAGTTCCGCGGCGTGGGCTAATGAAAAACTGTTTTTT. This sequence encodes CASSSAAWANEKLFF.

V and J are TRBV18 and TRBJ2-7; D is possibly TRBD2 (6 bases). CDR3 size: 14 residues. In germline, CDR1 is KGHSH, CDR2 LQKENI. The V end lost 6 bases, the J end lost 3 bases, and 15 bases lay between the germline ends. Here the CDR3 reads CASSPGERDYEQYV. DNA of the CDR3: TGTGCCAGCTCCCCGGGGGAGAGGGACTACGAGCAGTACGTC.

The rearrangement joins TRBV19 to TRBJ1-5; possibly TRBD1 for D (6 bases). Germline loops: CDR1 LNHDA, CDR2 SQIVND (reference sequence). Trimming took 6 bases from V and 4 from J, leaving 7 bases between them. The CDR3 has 12 residues. The chain's CDR3 is CASRGGNQPQHF. DNA of the CDR3: TGTGCCAGTAGAGGGGGAAATCAGCCCCAGCATTTT.

The CDR3 DNA is TGTGCCAGCAGTTCCGACAGGGGAGGGGGCTACACCTTC. It encodes CASSSDRGGGYTF. V usage is TRBV6-6 and J usage is TRBJ1-2; TRBD1 agrees at 8 bases. V was pared by 4 bases and J by 8 bases, with 6 bases of the junction left unmatched. The CDR3 is made up of 13 amino acids. Looked up from germline, CDR1 is MNHNY and CDR2 is SVGAGI (reference sequence).